The 25 T cell receptor beta chains listed next were all sequenced from one sample in a study of identifying expanded T cells in peripheral blood (dated by TCRdb to between 2018 and 2020). Library prep was done by the immunoSEQ multiplex PCR assay. The clones in this table, taken by TCRdb from immuneACCESS, are in-frame only. Not every clone is retained; where verified, under half of the shortfall comes from an unresolved V gene, and the cause of the rest is unknown. The sample table holds 100,000 to 110,000 clones, of which approximately 88% were seen once. The biggest ten clones account for less than 7% of the sample. Sequenced input: blood. The receptors shown here come from a person aged 18-70 years in good health.

The chain combines TRBV5-1 with TRBJ1-2; 7 nucleotides line up with TRBD1. Germline loops: CDR1 SGHRS, CDR2 YFSETQ. The CDR3 sequence is 14 residues long. V was clipped by 5 bases and J by 6 bases; unmatched bases: 10. DNA for the CDR3: TGCGCCAGCAGTTACACAGGGGCCTTTGATGGCTACACCTTC. This sequence encodes CASSYTGAFDGYTF.

The chain joins TRBV5-1 to TRBJ1-1; tentatively, D is TRBD1 (5 bases). The germline V gene encodes CDR1 SGHRS and CDR2 YFSETQ. Trimming pared 4 bases from V and 2 bases from J, leaving 6 bases between. The CDR3 runs 12 residues. CDR3 DNA sequence: TGCGCCAGCAGCCGGGGCAACACTGAAGCTTTCTTT. Translating gives CASSRGNTEAFF.

J is TRBJ1-4 and V is TRBV19, with TRBD1 matching 7 bases. V lost 5 bases to trimming and J lost 4 bases; unmatched junction nucleotides: 4. The CDR3 covers 14 residues. Germline V lookup: CDR1 LNHDA, CDR2 SQIVND (reference sequence). The CDR3 here is CASSSGQFNEKLFF. CDR3 nucleotide sequence: TGTGCCAGTAGTTCGGGACAGTTTAATGAAAAACTGTTTTTT.

This chain uses TRBV7-8 with TRBJ1-1; 7 bases match TRBD1. Germline V CDR1 and CDR2: SGHVS, FQNEAQ. Trimming took 4 bases from V and 1 from J; bases not matched to a gene: 3. This CDR3 has 14 residues. The CDR3 DNA follows: TGTGCCAGCAGCTCACAGGGGCCGAACACTGAAGCTTTCTTT. Translated, it gives CASSSQGPNTEAFF. Using reference TRBV7-8 and TRBJ1-1 for the parts outside the CDR3, the full variable domain is GAGVSQSPRYKVAKRGQDVALRCDPISGHVSLFWYQQALGQGPEFLTYFQNEAQLDKSGLPSDRFFAERPEGSVSTLKIQRTQQEDSAVYLCASSSQGPNTEAFFGQGTRLTVV.

This clone was recorded once. The chain recombines TRBV7-2 with TRBJ1-5, with TRBD1 as a possible D gene (6 bases). The CDR3 runs to 13 residues. Germline loops: CDR1 SGHTA, CDR2 FQGNSA. Trimming stripped 5 bases from V and 6 bases from J, with 11 bases between. The CDR3 sequence is CASSDRMGQPQHF. The CDR3 DNA sequence: TGTGCCAGCAGCGACAGGATGGGTCAGCCCCAGCATTTT.

CDR3 nucleotide sequence: TGTGCCAGCAGCTCCCGGGTTGTGGGTGCCGGGGAGCTGTTTTTT. Its translation is CASSSRVVGAGELFF. The genes are TRBV11-2 and TRBJ2-2; D unresolved. Germline CDR1 reads SGHAT; CDR2 reads FQNNGV. CDR3 length: 15 amino acids. Trimming removed 4 bases from V and 6 bases from J, with 15 bases in between.

CDR3 residues: CATSTRQGQSNVLTF. DNA for the CDR3: TGTGCCACCAGCACCCGACAGGGTCAGTCCAACGTCCTGACTTTC. The chain links TRBV15 to TRBJ2-6; 7 bases align to TRBD1. Germline trimming cut 4 bases from V and 8 bases from J; bases unmatched to any gene: 8. Germline CDR1 reads LNHNV; CDR2 reads YYDKDF (reference sequence). The CDR3 covers 15 residues.

This clone was seen a single time. This chain connects TRBV5-5 to TRBJ2-5; 11 bases align to TRBD2. The CDR3 extends over 17 amino acids. V was pared by 3 bases and J by 5 bases, with 12 bases of the junction left unmatched. Germline CDR1 and CDR2: SGHKS and YYEKEE (reference sequence). The CDR3 DNA follows: TGTGCCAGCAGCTGGCGGGGTAGCGGGGGGGCCTCGGAGACCCAGTACTTC. Translation: CASSWRGSGGASETQYF.

The V gene is TRBV5-1, the J gene TRBJ2-3, with D perhaps matching TRBD2 (6 bases). V lost 0 bases and J lost 2, with 10 bases in between. The CDR3 runs 15 residues. Germline values: CDR1 SGHRS, CDR2 YFSETQ. In DNA, the CDR3 is TGCGCCAGCAGCTTGGGACTAGTCCTCACAGATACGCAGTATTTT. This gives the protein CASSLGLVLTDTQYF. The whole variable domain, remainder taken from reference TRBV5-1 and TRBJ2-3, is KAGVTQTPRYLIKTRGQQVTLSCSPISGHRSVSWYQQTPGQGLQFLFEYFSETQRNKGNFPGRFSGRQFSNSRSEMNVSTLELGDSALYLCASSLGLVLTDTQYFGPGTRLTVL.

The table lists this clone with many counts. The genes are TRBV27 and TRBJ1-1; D call uncertain. The CDR3 is made up of 14 amino acids. Trimming took off 5 bases at V and 4 bases at J, with 14 bases between the two ends. Per germline, CDR1 MNHEY and CDR2 SMNVEV (reference sequence). The CDR3 bases are TGTGCCAGCAGTCCATTCAGGTTATTCACTGAAGCTTTCTTT. Its translation is CASSPFRLFTEAFF.

The gene calls are TRBV5-1 and TRBJ1-4; 9 nucleotides line up with TRBD1. Per the germline V gene, CDR1 is SGHRS and CDR2 is YFSETQ. Losses at the gene ends were 1 base for V and 8 bases for J; bases not matched to a gene: 6. CDR3 length: 15 amino acids. The CDR3: CASSLRTGGEEKLFF. The CDR3 coding sequence is TGCGCCAGCAGCTTGAGAACAGGGGGCGAGGAAAAACTGTTTTTT.

This clone is medium-sized. The chain links TRBV9 to TRBJ1-1, with 9 bases fitting TRBD1. This CDR3 has 13 residues. J lost 4 bases, V lost 4 bases, and 2 bases had no gene match. Germline CDR1 is SGDLS and CDR2 is YYNGEE. In DNA form, the CDR3 reads TGTGCCAGCAGCCAGACAGGGGGCACTGAAGCTTTCTTT. Amino acid sequence: CASSQTGGTEAFF.

This chain uses TRBV25-1 with TRBJ2-3; D gene unclear. The CDR3 is 14 amino acids. V gave up 7 bases and J gave up 5 bases, with 16 bases separating them. Germline V lookup: CDR1 MGHDK, CDR2 SYGVNS. In DNA, the CDR3 is TGTGCCAGCAAGGCCGAGGAAATGGGAGATACGCAGTATTTT. Protein product: CASKAEEMGDTQYF.

The chain links TRBV10-2 to TRBJ1-6; 11 positions match TRBD1. The germline gives CDR1 WSHSY, CDR2 SAAADI. The J segment lost 13 bases and the V segment lost 5 bases, leaving 4 bases of the junction unmatched. The CDR3 totals 13 residues. The CDR3 DNA is TGCGCCAGCAGTCCGGGACAGGGGGTTCCCCTCCACTTT. Amino acids: CASSPGQGVPLHF.

The chain has TRBV7-9 and TRBJ1-1; possible D gene TRBD1, 6 bases. The CDR3 is 16 residues long. Germline CDR1 and CDR2: SEHNR and FQNEAQ (reference sequence). V lost 5 bases, J lost 0 bases, and 16 bases lay in between. The DNA of the CDR3 is TGTGCCAGCAGCCCGGTGGGGGGCTCAATGAACACTGAAGCTTTCTTT. Its protein product is CASSPVGGSMNTEAFF.

The chain combines TRBV7-9 with TRBJ2-1; 10 positions agree with TRBD1. Germline CDR1 SEHNR, CDR2 FQNEAQ (reference sequence). This CDR3 is built from 15 residues. The V gene end was trimmed by 5 bases and the J gene end by 7 bases; junction bases not matched to a gene: 8. This chain's CDR3 is CASSRRTGGNNEQFF. CDR3 coding DNA: TGTGCCAGCAGCCGACGGACAGGGGGAAATAATGAGCAGTTCTTC.

The chain carries TRBV10-3 and TRBJ2-5; D ambiguous. The J call could be wrong; TRBJ2-7 is a better fit for the DNA end. Germline V gives CDR1 ENHRY, CDR2 SYGVKD. The CDR3 covers 13 residues. Written as DNA, the CDR3 is TGTGCCATCAGTGACGGCCACCTCTACGAGCAGTACTTC. This codes for CAISDGHLYEQYF.

The gene calls are TRBV4-2 and TRBJ2-1; TRBD2 matches 8 bases. V gave up 1 base and J gave up 8 bases; unmatched junction bases: 7. CDR1 LGHNA and CDR2 YNFKEQ come from the germline V gene. This CDR3 contains 15 residues. Here the CDR3 DNA reads TGTGCCAGCAGCCAAGTCTTAAGCGGGGGACATGAGCAGTTCTTC. Protein product: CASSQVLSGGHEQFF.

The rearrangement uses TRBV19 and TRBJ2-4; no firm D call. The V end lost 5 bases, the J end lost 0 bases, and 11 bases lay between the germline ends. The CDR3 extends over 15 amino acids. Germline CDR1 and CDR2: LNHDA and SQIVND (reference sequence). CDR3 sequence (DNA): TGTGCCAGTAGTCCCCTGACACTAGCCAAAAACATTCAGTACTTC. Its translation: CASSPLTLAKNIQYF.

This clone showed up just a few times. V usage is TRBV19 and J usage is TRBJ1-5; 7 positions agree with TRBD1. This CDR3 has 14 residues. Trimming at V came to 5 bases and at J to 3 bases, leaving 4 bases not matched to a gene. CDR1 is LNHDA and CDR2 is SQIVND in the germline V gene (reference sequence). The CDR3 bases are TGTGCCAGTAGTCCTGGGACAGTCAATCAGCCCCAGCATTTT. It is translated as CASSPGTVNQPQHF.

The chain links TRBV19 to TRBJ2-6; D possibly corresponds to TRBD2 (6 bases). Trimming shortened V by 6 bases and J by 0 bases, and 15 bases separated the two germline ends. The CDR3 runs to 17 residues. CDR1 and CDR2 (germline): LNHDA, SQIVND (reference sequence). CDR3 loop: CASRVGGRVSGANVLTF. The CDR3 DNA is TGTGCCAGTAGAGTGGGGGGTAGGGTCTCTGGGGCCAACGTCCTGACTTTC.

The rearrangement links TRBV6-5 to TRBJ1-1, with D perhaps matching TRBD1 (5 bases). The CDR3 consists of 15 residues. The V end lost 0 bases, the J end lost 3 bases, and 11 bases lay between the germline ends. Germline CDR1 MNHEY, CDR2 SVGAGI. CDR3 nucleotides: TGTGCCAGCAGTTACTCGAGGCAGGGAGACACTGAAGCTTTCTTT. Its protein product is CASSYSRQGDTEAFF.

This chain links TRBV2 with TRBJ2-7; D gene uncertain. The CDR3 consists of 13 residues. V was shortened by 3 bases and J by 4 bases, with 10 bases between the two germline ends. Looked up from germline, CDR1 is SNHLY and CDR2 is FYNNEI. The CDR3 DNA reads as TGTGCCAGCAGTGAGGACCCCGCGTACGAGCAGTACTTC. Its translation: CASSEDPAYEQYF.

The chain carries TRBV4-2 and TRBJ1-3, with D hard to call. Germline lookup yields CDR1 LGHNA and CDR2 YNFKEQ. The V and J ends lost 0 bases and 1 base respectively, with 10 bases between them. The CDR3 contains 16 residues. DNA for the CDR3: TGTGCCAGCAGCCAAGAGTTGGGAGAATCTGGAAACACCATATATTTT. Its protein product is CASSQELGESGNTIYF.

This clone has a count of ten or more. The chain couples TRBV6-1 to TRBJ1-5, with D perhaps matching TRBD1 (5 bases). V was clipped by 7 bases and J by 0 bases, with 7 bases between them. The CDR3 consists of 13 residues. Looked up from germline, CDR1 is MNHNS and CDR2 is SASEGT. The CDR3 loop is CASKGHSNQPQHF. CDR3 DNA: TGTGCCAGCAAGGGGCATAGCAATCAGCCCCAGCATTTT.